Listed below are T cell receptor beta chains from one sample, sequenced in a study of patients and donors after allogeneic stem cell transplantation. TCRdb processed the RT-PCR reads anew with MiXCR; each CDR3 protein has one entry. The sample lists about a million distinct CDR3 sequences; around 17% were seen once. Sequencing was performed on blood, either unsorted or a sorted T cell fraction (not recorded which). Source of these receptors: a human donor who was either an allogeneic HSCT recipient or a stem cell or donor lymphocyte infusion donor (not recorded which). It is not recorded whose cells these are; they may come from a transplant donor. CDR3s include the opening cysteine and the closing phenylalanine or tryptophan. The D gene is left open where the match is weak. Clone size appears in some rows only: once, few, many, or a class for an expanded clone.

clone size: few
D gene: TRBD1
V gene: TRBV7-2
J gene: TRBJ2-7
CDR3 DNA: TGTGCCAGCAGCTTGGGAACCAAAGGACAGGGATCCTACGAGCAGTACTTC
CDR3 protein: CASSLGTKGQGSYEQYF

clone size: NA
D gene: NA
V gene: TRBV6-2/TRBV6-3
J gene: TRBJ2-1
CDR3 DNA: TGTGCCAGCAGTTCCTCCCCCCTAAAGAGGGAGACTGAGCAGTTCTTC
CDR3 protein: CASSSSPLKRETEQFF

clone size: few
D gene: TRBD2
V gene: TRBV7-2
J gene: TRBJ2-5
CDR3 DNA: TGTGCCAGCAGCTTAGAAGGGACTAGAGTTCGATGGGAGACCCAGTACTTC
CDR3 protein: CASSLEGTRVRWETQYF

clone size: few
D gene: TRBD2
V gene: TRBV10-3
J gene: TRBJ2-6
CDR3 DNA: TGTGCCATCAGTCCCTCGCCTCTAGCGGGACAAGCTGGGGCCAACGTCCTGACTTTC
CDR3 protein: CAISPSPLAGQAGANVLTF

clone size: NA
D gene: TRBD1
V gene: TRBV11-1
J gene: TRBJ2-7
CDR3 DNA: TGTGCCAGCAGCCCAAAATTGGGACAGGGAGCCTACGAGCAGTACTTC
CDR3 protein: CASSPKLGQGAYEQYF

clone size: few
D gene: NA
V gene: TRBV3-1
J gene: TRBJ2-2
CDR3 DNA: TGTGCCAGCACCCCCGTTTTGAGCGGGGAGCTGTTTTTT
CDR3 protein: CASTPVLSGELFF

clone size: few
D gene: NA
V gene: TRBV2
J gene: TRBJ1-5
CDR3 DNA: TGTGCCAGCAGGGACGGAGGTACAATCAATCAGCCCCAGCATTTT
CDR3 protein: CASRDGGTINQPQHF

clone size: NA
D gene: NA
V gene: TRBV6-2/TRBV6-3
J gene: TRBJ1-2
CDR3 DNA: TGTGCCAGCAGTTACTCGGACACGCGGGGCTACACCTTC
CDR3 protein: CASSYSDTRGYTF

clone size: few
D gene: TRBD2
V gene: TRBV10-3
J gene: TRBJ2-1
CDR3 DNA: TGTGCCATCAGTGAGGGACTAGCGGGAGCCAATGAGCAGTTCTTC
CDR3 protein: CAISEGLAGANEQFF

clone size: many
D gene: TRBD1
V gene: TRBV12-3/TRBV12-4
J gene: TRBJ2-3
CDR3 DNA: TGTGCCAGCAGTCCCCAGGGGGCTGCAGATACGCAGTATTTT
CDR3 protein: CASSPQGAADTQYF

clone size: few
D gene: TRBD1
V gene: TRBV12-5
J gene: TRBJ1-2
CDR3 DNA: TGTGCTAGTGGGGGGACAGGAGCGGCGTATGGCTACACCTTC
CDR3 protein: CASGGTGAAYGYTF

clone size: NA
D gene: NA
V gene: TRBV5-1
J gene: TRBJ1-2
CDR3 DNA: TGCGCCAGCAGCTTGCCGGACAGCGTCTTCTATGGCTACACCTTC
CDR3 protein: CASSLPDSVFYGYTF

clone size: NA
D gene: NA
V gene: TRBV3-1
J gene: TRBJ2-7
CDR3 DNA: TGTGCCAGCAGCCAAGTGCGAGGAGGGGGCGCAGCCTACGAGCAGTACTTC
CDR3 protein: CASSQVRGGGAAYEQYF

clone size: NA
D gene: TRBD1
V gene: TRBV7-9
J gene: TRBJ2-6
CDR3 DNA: TGTGCCAGCAGCCAAGGGACAGGAGGCTCTGGGGCCAACGTCCTGACTTTC
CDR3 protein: CASSQGTGGSGANVLTF

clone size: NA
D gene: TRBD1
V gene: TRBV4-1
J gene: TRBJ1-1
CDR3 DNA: TGCGCCAGCAGCCCCGGGACAGGGGTGGACACTGAAGCTTTCTTT
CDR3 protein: CASSPGTGVDTEAFF

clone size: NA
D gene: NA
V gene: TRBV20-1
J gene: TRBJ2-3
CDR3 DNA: TGCAGTGCTAGAGATCTTCAGAGCGACACAGATACGCAGTATTTT
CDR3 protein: CSARDLQSDTDTQYF

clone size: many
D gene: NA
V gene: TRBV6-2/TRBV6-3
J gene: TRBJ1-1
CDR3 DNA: TGTGCCAGCAGTCCCGTTACGACTGAAGCTTTCTTT
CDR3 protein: CASSPVTTEAFF

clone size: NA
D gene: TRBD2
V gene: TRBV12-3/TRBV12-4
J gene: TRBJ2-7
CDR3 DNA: TGTGCCAGCAGTTTAGGGCGGCGGGGGGTCTCCTACGAGCAGTACTTC
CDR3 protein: CASSLGRRGVSYEQYF

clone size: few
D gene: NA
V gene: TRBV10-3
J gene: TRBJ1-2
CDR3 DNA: TGTGCCATCAAAAGGGAAGTTACGGGTGGCTACACCTTC
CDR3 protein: CAIKREVTGGYTF

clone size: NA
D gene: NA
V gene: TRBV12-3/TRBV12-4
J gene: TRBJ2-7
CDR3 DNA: TGTGCCAGCAGTCCGGAGGGGGACTACCCCTACGAGCAGTACTTC
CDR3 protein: CASSPEGDYPYEQYF

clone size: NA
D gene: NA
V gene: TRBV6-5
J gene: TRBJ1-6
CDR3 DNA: TGTGCCAGCAGTTACGAATTGAATTCACCCCTCCACTTT
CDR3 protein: CASSYELNSPLHF

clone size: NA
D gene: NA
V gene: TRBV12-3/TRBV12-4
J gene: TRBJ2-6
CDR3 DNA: TGTGCCAGCAGTTTGGTCCCGCCCTCTGGGGCCAACGTCCTGACTTTC
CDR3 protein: CASSLVPPSGANVLTF

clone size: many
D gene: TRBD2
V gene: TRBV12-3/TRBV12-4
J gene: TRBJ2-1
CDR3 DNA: TGTGCCAGCGGACTAGATTACAATGAGCAGTTCTTC
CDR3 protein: CASGLDYNEQFF

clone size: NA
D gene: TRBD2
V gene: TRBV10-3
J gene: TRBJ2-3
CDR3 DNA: TGTGCCACCGGACTAGCGGGGGTTAAAGATACGCAGTATTTT
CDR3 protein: CATGLAGVKDTQYF

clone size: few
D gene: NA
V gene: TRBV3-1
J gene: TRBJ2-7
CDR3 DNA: TGTGCCAGCAGCCATCGACTGGACAGCTCCTACGAGCAGTACTTC
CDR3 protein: CASSHRLDSSYEQYF

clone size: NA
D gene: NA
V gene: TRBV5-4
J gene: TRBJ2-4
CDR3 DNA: TGTGCCAGCAGGGGCAACGGGAGTTCCAAAAACATTCAGTACTTC
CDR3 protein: CASRGNGSSKNIQYF

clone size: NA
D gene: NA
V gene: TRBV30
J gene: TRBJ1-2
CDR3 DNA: TGTGCCTGGAGTGTAAGAGGGTGGGGCTACACCTTC
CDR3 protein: CAWSVRGWGYTF

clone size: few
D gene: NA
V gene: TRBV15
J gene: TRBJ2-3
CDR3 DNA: TGTGCCACCAGCAGAACCGCGGGACTCTCAGATACGCAGTATTTT
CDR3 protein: CATSRTAGLSDTQYF

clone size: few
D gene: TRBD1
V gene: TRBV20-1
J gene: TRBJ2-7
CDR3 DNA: TGCAGCGTCACATCGGGGGGACAGGGGTACGAGCAGTACTTC
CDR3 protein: CSVTSGGQGYEQYF

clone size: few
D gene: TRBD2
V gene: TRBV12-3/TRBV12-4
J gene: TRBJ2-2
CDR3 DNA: TGTGCCAGCAGTTTAAGAGGGCTAGCGGCCGCCGGGGAGCTGTTTTTT
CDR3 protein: CASSLRGLAAAGELFF

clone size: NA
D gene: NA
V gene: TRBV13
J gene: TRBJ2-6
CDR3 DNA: TGTGCCAGCAGCGTGTATCTGGGTGGATCTGGGGCCAACGTCCTGACTTTC
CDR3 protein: CASSVYLGGSGANVLTF

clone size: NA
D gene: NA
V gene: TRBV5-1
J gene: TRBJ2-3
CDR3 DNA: TGCGCCAGCAGCTTGCCGGGGATTGGGGATACGCAGTATTTT
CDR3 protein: CASSLPGIGDTQYF

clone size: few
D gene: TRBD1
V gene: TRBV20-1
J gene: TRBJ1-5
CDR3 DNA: TGCAGTGCTAGAGATCGGGTGACAGGGAATCACCCCCAGCATTTT
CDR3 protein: CSARDRVTGNHPQHF

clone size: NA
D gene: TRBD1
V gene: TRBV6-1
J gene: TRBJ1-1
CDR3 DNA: TGTGCCAGCAGTGGGGGGACAGTTAACACTGAAGCTTTCTTT
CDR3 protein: CASSGGTVNTEAFF

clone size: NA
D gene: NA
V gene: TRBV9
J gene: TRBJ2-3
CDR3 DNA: TGTGCCAGCAGCGTAGATCCCCCGGGAGAGGGGTCAGATACGCAGTATTTT
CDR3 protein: CASSVDPPGEGSDTQYF

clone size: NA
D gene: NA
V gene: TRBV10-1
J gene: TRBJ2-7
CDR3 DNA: TGCGCCAGCGGCTCCGGGGAGAGCGAGCAGTACTTC
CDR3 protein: CASGSGESEQYF

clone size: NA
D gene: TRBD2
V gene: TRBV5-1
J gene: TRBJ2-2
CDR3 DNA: TGCGCCAGCAGCGGTACTAGCGGGGGATGGACCGGGGAGCTGTTTTTT
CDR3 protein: CASSGTSGGWTGELFF

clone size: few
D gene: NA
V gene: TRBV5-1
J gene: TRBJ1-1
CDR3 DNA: TGCGCCAGCAGCTCGATATGGATTAGCACTGAAGCTTTCTTT
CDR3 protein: CASSSIWISTEAFF

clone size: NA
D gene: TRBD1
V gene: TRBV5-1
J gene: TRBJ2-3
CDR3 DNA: TGCGCCAGCAGCTTGGGGGCGACAGGGCCCACAGATACGCAGTATTTT
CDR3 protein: CASSLGATGPTDTQYF

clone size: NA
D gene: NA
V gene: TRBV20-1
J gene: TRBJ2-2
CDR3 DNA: TGCAGTGCCGGACAGCTAGGGCGCACCGGGGAGCTGTTTTTT
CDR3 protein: CSAGQLGRTGELFF

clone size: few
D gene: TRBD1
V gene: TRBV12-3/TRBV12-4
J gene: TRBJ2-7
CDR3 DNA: TGTGCCAGCAGTCCGTCGGGACAGCGCTACGAGCAGTACTTC
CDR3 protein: CASSPSGQRYEQYF

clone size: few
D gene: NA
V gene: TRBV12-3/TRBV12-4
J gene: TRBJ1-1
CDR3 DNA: TGTGCCAGCAGTTTCTCCAGCATGAACACTGAAGCTTTCTTT
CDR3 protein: CASSFSSMNTEAFF

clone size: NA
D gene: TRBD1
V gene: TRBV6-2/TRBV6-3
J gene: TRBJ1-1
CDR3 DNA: TGTGCCAGCAGTTATCCACAGGGGATAATGAACACTGAAGCTTTCTTT
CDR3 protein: CASSYPQGIMNTEAFF

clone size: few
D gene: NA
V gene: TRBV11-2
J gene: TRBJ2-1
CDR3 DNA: TGTGCCAGCAGCTTAGCCAGGAGTGAGCAGTTCTTC
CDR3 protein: CASSLARSEQFF

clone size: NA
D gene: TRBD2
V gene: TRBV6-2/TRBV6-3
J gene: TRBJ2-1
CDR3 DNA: TGTGCCAGCAGTTACCTCCCCGTGGGACTACCCCCCGGTGAGCAGTTCTTC
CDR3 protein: CASSYLPVGLPPGEQFF

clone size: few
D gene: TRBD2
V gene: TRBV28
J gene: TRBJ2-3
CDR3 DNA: TGTGCCAGCAGACTTTCGAGCGGGAACGCAGATACGCAGTATTTT
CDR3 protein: CASRLSSGNADTQYF

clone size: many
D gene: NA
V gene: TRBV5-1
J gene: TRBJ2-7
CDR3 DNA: TGCGCCAGCAGCTTGGCCATGCAAAAGGACGAGCAGTACTTC
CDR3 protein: CASSLAMQKDEQYF

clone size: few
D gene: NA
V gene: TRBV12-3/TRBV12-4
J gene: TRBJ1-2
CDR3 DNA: TGTGCCAGCAGTACCGGGCGTCTGGGGGGACGCTACACCTTC
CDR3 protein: CASSTGRLGGRYTF

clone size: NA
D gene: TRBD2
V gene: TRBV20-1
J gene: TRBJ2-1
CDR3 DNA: TGCAGTGCTCGCCTAGGGACTAGCGGGAGTGGTGAGCAGTTCTTC
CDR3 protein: CSARLGTSGSGEQFF

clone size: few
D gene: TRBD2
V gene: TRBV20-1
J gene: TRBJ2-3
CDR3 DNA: TGCAGTGCTAGAGATATAGCGGGGGAGGTAGATACGCAGTATTTT
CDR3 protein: CSARDIAGEVDTQYF

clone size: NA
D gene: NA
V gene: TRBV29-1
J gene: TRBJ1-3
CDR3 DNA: TGCAGCGTAGAACAGGAGGGACCTGGAAACACCATATATTTT
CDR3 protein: CSVEQEGPGNTIYF

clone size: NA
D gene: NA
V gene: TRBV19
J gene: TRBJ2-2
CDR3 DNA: TGTGCCAGTAGTATAGTCGGGGCGCCGGGGTCCGGGGAGCTGTTTTTT
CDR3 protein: CASSIVGAPGSGELFF

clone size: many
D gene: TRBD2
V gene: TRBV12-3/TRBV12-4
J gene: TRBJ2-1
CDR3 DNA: TGTGCCAGCAGGTCACTAGCGGGAGAGTCGAATGAGCAGTTCTTC
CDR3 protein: CASRSLAGESNEQFF